Below are 22 T cell receptor beta chains sequenced from a single sample in a study of CD8 T cells in Susac syndrome. Reverse transcription of roughly 0.5 to 1 ug RNA was carried out with random hexamers. TCRdb passed the immunoSEQ multiplex PCR reads through MiXCR, listing each CDR3 protein once. This sample yields roughly 250,000 distinct CDR3 sequences, of which about 96% are seen a single time; 0.095% to 0.12% belongs to the top ten. Sequencing used CD4+ T cells from PBMCs. These receptors were collected from a human donor with Susac syndrome.

The chain joins TRBV3-1 to TRBJ2-2; the D gene is possibly TRBD2 (6 bases). CDR1 is LGHDT and CDR2 is YNNKEL in the germline V gene (reference sequence). V dropped 6 bases and J dropped 7 bases, with 21 bases sitting between them. CDR3 length equals 16 residues. CDR3 coding DNA: TGTGCCAGCAGTCGTAGGAGTAGCGGACTTATCGGGGAGCTGTTTTTT. Translating gives CASSRRSSGLIGELFF.

This chain connects TRBV20-1 to TRBJ1-1; no clear D. This CDR3 has 14 amino acids. V was trimmed by 0 bases and J by 0 bases, leaving 8 bases between them. CDR1 is DFQATT, CDR2 SNEGSKA, per germline (reference sequence). The CDR3 spells CSARDRRVNTEAFF. In DNA form, the CDR3 reads TGCAGTGCTAGAGACCGACGGGTGAACACTGAAGCTTTCTTT.

V usage is TRBV7-9 and J usage is TRBJ1-2, with 8 bases aligning to TRBD1. The CDR3 is 15 amino acids. V was clipped by 5 bases and J by 2 bases; unmatched bases: 7. Germline V gene lookup returns CDR1 SEHNR and CDR2 FQNEAQ (reference sequence). This CDR3 reads CASSLGTGSNYGYTF. CDR3 DNA: TGTGCCAGCAGCCTAGGGACAGGTTCAAACTATGGCTACACCTTC.

This clonotype was recorded once. The genes are TRBV7-2 and TRBJ2-1, with D possibly TRBD2 on 6 matching bases. This CDR3 has 15 amino acids. V was trimmed by 2 bases and J by 5 bases, leaving 13 bases between them. Germline V gene sequence: CDR1 SGHTA, CDR2 FQGNSA. The CDR3 nucleotides are TGTGCCAGCAGCTTACGGGGAGGCAGGAACAATGAGCAGTTCTTC. Amino acids: CASSLRGGRNNEQFF.

The chain uses TRBV30 and TRBJ1-2; D not resolved. This CDR3 is 13 amino acids long. Trimming removed 5 bases from V and 2 bases from J, with 12 bases in between. Germline V gene lookup returns CDR1 GTSNPN and CDR2 SVGIG (reference sequence). The chain's CDR3 is CAWDFEGNYGYTF. CDR3 DNA sequence: TGTGCCTGGGACTTCGAAGGGAACTATGGCTACACCTTC.

CDR3 region: CASSRGQGADITNEKLFF. The CDR3 DNA sequence: TGTGCCAGCAGCCGAGGACAGGGGGCGGATATAACTAATGAAAAACTGTTTTTT. The chain couples TRBV3-1 to TRBJ1-4, with 11 positions matching TRBD1. J gave up 1 base and V 4 bases, and 8 bases lay outside the gene matches. Germline lookup yields CDR1 LGHDT and CDR2 YNNKEL (reference sequence). The CDR3 sequence is 18 residues long.

This rearrangement joins TRBV15 to TRBJ1-1, with unresolved D. V lost 3 bases, J lost 1 base, and 12 bases lay in between. The CDR3 extends over 15 amino acids. CDR1 is LNHNV, CDR2 YYDKDF, per germline (reference sequence). CDR3 sequence: CATSSPRGSNTEAFF. The CDR3 DNA sequence: TGTGCCACCAGCAGCCCGCGAGGGTCGAACACTGAAGCTTTCTTT.

This clonotype was observed once. The J gene is TRBJ2-5, the V gene TRBV29-1; 7 bases are a match to TRBD1. The germline V gene encodes CDR1 SQVTM and CDR2 ANQGSEA. The CDR3 has 12 amino acids. V trimming: 6 bases; J trimming: 1 base; junction bases outside the gene matches: 2. The CDR3 reads CSVYRGQETQYF. CDR3 coding DNA: TGCAGCGTGTACAGGGGCCAAGAGACCCAGTACTTC.

CDR3 sequence reads: CASSPGQDFQPQHF. The CDR3 DNA is TGCGCCAGCAGCCCGGGACAGGATTTTCAGCCCCAGCATTTT. The J gene is TRBJ1-5, the V gene TRBV5-1, with TRBD1 matching over 8 bases. Germline assignment: CDR1 SGHRS and CDR2 YFSETQ. V shed 4 bases and J 6 bases; nucleotides not matched to a gene: 6. The CDR3 has 14 residues.

V gene TRBV19 combines with J gene TRBJ2-1, with D tentatively TRBD1 (6 bases). The V end was cut by 6 bases, the J end by 12 bases, with 18 bases between. Germline lookup yields CDR1 LNHDA and CDR2 SQIVND (reference sequence). This CDR3 comprises 13 residues. CDR3 amino acids: CASSPTRGLRQFF. Here the CDR3 DNA reads TGTGCCAGTAGCCCCACCAGGGGATTACGGCAGTTCTTC.

The V call is TRBV4-1, the J call TRBJ2-1; possible D gene TRBD2, 5 bases. From germline, CDR1 is MGHRA and CDR2 YSYEKL. The CDR3 is made up of 17 amino acids. Trimming removed 0 bases at V and 8 bases at J, with 20 bases between. DNA for the CDR3: TGCGCCAGCAGCCAAGATCGTGGCGCCCGGATGCGGGATGAGCAGTTCTTC. This translates into CASSQDRGARMRDEQFF.

The rearrangement links TRBV11-2 to TRBJ2-5; D may be TRBD1 (5 bases). V was cut by 0 bases and J by 5 bases, with 7 bases left in between. Germline CDR1 reads SGHAT; CDR2 reads FQNNGV. The CDR3 has 13 residues. DNA for the CDR3: TGTGCCAGCAGCTTAGAGGGGCTCGAGACCCAGTACTTC. Its protein product is CASSLEGLETQYF.

The chain links TRBV20-1 to TRBJ2-5, with TRBD2 identical over 7 bases. J lost 5 bases, V lost 6 bases, and 12 bases had no gene match. This CDR3 spans 14 amino acids. In germline, CDR1 is DFQATT, CDR2 SNEGSKA (reference sequence). The CDR3 DNA reads TGCAGTGCGGTGGAGGGAGGGCCCGTGGAGACCCAGTACTTC. Translated: CSAVEGGPVETQYF.

The rearrangement links TRBV30 to TRBJ1-2, with unresolved D. The CDR3 sequence is 11 residues long. With 2 bases removed from V and 8 bases from J, the gap between germline ends came to 9 bases. Germline loops: CDR1 GTSNPN, CDR2 SVGIG (reference sequence). The CDR3 sequence: CAWSRRTGYTF. The CDR3, as DNA: TGTGCCTGGAGTCGACGCACCGGCTACACCTTC. The full variable domain, rest sourced from reference TRBV30 and TRBJ1-2, is SQTIHQWPATLVQPVGSPLSLECTVEGTSNPNLYWYRQAAGRGLQLLFYSVGIGQISSEVPQNLSASRPQDRQFILSSKKLLLSDSGFYLCAWSRRTGYTFGSGTRLTVV.

This rearrangement joins TRBV7-3 to TRBJ2-2; D possibly corresponds to TRBD1 (6 bases). The germline V gene encodes CDR1 SGHTA and CDR2 FQGTGA. V was cut by 6 bases and J by 4 bases, with 9 bases left in between. CDR3 length: 13 residues. The CDR3 DNA reads TGTGCCAGCAGTCCCAGGGGCACCGGGGAGCTGTTTTTT. It codes for CASSPRGTGELFF. The entire variable domain, with the rest obtained from reference TRBV7-3 and TRBJ2-2, is as follows: GAGVSQTPSNKVTEKGKYVELRCDPISGHTALYWYRQSLGQGPEFLIYFQGTGAADDSGLPNDRFFAVRPEGSVSTLKIQRTERGDSAVYLCASSPRGTGELFFGEGSRLTVL.

The chain recombines TRBV5-1 with TRBJ1-2; D remains unclear. Germline V CDR1 and CDR2: SGHRS, YFSETQ. The CDR3 length is 14 residues. With 0 bases removed from V and 3 bases from J, the gap between germline ends came to 9 bases. CDR3 amino acids: CASSLEAADYGYTF. The CDR3 region has the DNA TGCGCCAGCAGCTTGGAGGCAGCCGACTATGGCTACACCTTC. The whole variable domain, remainder taken from reference TRBV5-1 and TRBJ1-2, is KAGVTQTPRYLIKTRGQQVTLSCSPISGHRSVSWYQQTPGQGLQFLFEYFSETQRNKGNFPGRFSGRQFSNSRSEMNVSTLELGDSALYLCASSLEAADYGYTFGSGTRLTVV.

The gene calls are TRBV20-1 and TRBJ2-6; no clear D. V lost 2 bases and J lost 2, with 4 bases in between. CDR1 is DFQATT, CDR2 SNEGSKA, per germline (reference sequence). The CDR3 is 13 amino acids. Written as DNA, the CDR3 is TGCAGTGCTAGATGGGCTGGGGCCAACGTCCTGACTTTC. It translates to CSARWAGANVLTF.

The chain recombines TRBV12-3 or TRBV12-4 with TRBJ2-1; D is possibly TRBD2 (5 bases). The V end lost 5 bases, the J end lost 8 bases, and 16 bases lay between the germline ends. The CDR3 runs to 14 residues. The CDR3 is CASSLQLGGDEQFF. The CDR3 DNA reads TGTGCCAGCAGTCTTCAACTAGGAGGCGATGAGCAGTTCTTC.

This chain uses TRBV7-9 with TRBJ1-1; maybe TRBD1 (6 bases). CDR1 and CDR2 (germline): SEHNR, FQNEAQ (reference sequence). Trimming cost V 5 bases and J 4 bases, with 11 bases left between them. The CDR3 consists of 13 residues. The CDR3 region has the DNA TGTGCCAGCAGCGGGGGCCCGTCCACTGAAGCTTTCTTT. Protein sequence: CASSGGPSTEAFF.

V and J are TRBV29-1 and TRBJ2-1, with 7 nucleotides matching TRBD1. With 6 bases clipped from V and 3 bases from J, the junction kept 5 bases outside the gene matches. The germline V gene encodes CDR1 SQVTM and CDR2 ANQGSEA. The CDR3 extends over 13 amino acids. The CDR3 sequence: CSVRGGGYNEQFF. The CDR3, as DNA: TGCAGCGTCCGAGGGGGCGGCTACAATGAGCAGTTCTTC.

The table lists this clonotype with a count of one. The genes are TRBV10-3 and TRBJ2-7; TRBD1 is a possible D gene (5 bases). Trimming pared 7 bases from V and 0 bases from J, leaving 10 bases between. Germline V lookup: CDR1 ENHRY, CDR2 SYGVKD. The CDR3 totals 13 residues. The CDR3, as DNA: TGTGCCATCAAAGGACAAAGCTCCTACGAGCAGTACTTC. Its translation: CAIKGQSSYEQYF.

The chain employs TRBV29-1 and TRBJ2-5; 8 bases agree with TRBD1. V shed 3 bases, J shed 6 bases, and the junction held 12 bases outside the gene matches. The CDR3 extends over 15 amino acids. Germline V gene data show CDR1 as SQVTM and CDR2 as ANQGSEA. CDR3 sequence (DNA): TGCAGCGTTGATTTAGGACAGGGTTTGGTGAAGACCCAGTACTTC. It specifies CSVDLGQGLVKTQYF.